Below, 19 T cell receptor beta chains from the same sample are listed, as sequenced in a study of blood T cell repertoires in COVID-19. Clones were sequenced by immunoSEQ multiplex PCR, and TCRdb holds only the in-frame ones, with some missing. Among around 620,000 clones listed, just under 90% were seen once. Sequencing was done on a sample of peripheral blood. The origin of the receptors is a woman under 30 with acute or convalescent COVID-19.

CDR3 protein: CASGPKRGQGTDTQYF. In DNA form, the CDR3 reads TGTGCTAGTGGTCCTAAGCGGGGGCAAGGCACAGATACGCAGTATTTT. The chain has TRBV12-5 and TRBJ2-3; the match to TRBD2 covers 8 bases. Trimming cost V 5 bases and J 1 base; bases outside gene matches: 8. This CDR3 comprises 16 residues. Germline V gives CDR1 LGHNT, CDR2 FRNRAP.

This rearrangement joins TRBV3-1 (or the pseudogene TRBV3-2) to TRBJ1-2; 7 nucleotides match TRBD1. The ends lost 4 bases at V and 8 bases at J; junction bases unmatched: 25. This CDR3 contains 19 residues. Germline CDR1 is LGHDT and CDR2 is YNNKEL (reference sequence). The CDR3 DNA reads as TGTGCCAGCAGCCGCGGTAGACAGGGAGTCCTGCCCCAATCGTGCGGCTACACCTTC. Its translation: CASSRGRQGVLPQSCGYTF.

The chain uses TRBV21-1 and TRBJ2-7; the table's D call TRBD2 went unverified against the DNA. TRBV21-1 is a known pseudogene. The CDR3 runs 16 residues. The CDR3 reads CASSKASGGSSYEQYF. The CDR3, as DNA: TGTGCCAGCAGCAAAGCAAGCGGAGGGTCTTCCTACGAGCAGTACTTC.

This rearrangement joins TRBV9 to TRBJ1-2; 12 bases align to TRBD1. Germline V gene data show CDR1 as SGDLS and CDR2 as YYNGEE. V dropped 5 bases and J dropped 5; count of bases not matched to a gene: 4. This CDR3 spans 14 amino acids. The CDR3 DNA follows: TGTGCCAGCAGTATGGGACAGGGGGCGTATGGCTACACCTTC. This encodes CASSMGQGAYGYTF.

This clone has only a few counts. The rearrangement uses TRBV24-1 and TRBJ2-3; the D gene is possibly TRBD2 (5 bases). CDR3 size: 13 residues. V lost 6 bases and J lost 2, with 8 bases in between. Per germline, CDR1 KGHDR and CDR2 SFDVKD. The CDR3: CATSTGNTDTQYF. The DNA of the CDR3 is TGTGCCACCAGTACGGGGAACACAGATACGCAGTATTTT.

The chain recombines TRBV6-5 with TRBJ2-3, with 8 bases fitting TRBD2. The CDR3 loop spans 15 amino acids. Germline-derived CDR1 and CDR2 are MNHEY and SVGAGI. With V trimmed by 5 bases and J by 6 bases, 10 bases remained unmatched. CDR3 coding DNA: TGTGCCAGCAGTCTCAACAGCGGGGGACGGGATACGCAGTATTTT. It specifies CASSLNSGGRDTQYF.

The J gene is TRBJ1-3, the V gene TRBV6-6, with D unresolved. V was pared by 1 base and J by 0 bases, with 7 bases between. The CDR3 has 15 residues. The germline V gene encodes CDR1 MNHNY and CDR2 SVGAGI (reference sequence). The CDR3 DNA is TGTGCCAGCAGTTACTTACAGAACTCTGGAAACACCATATATTTT. Its translation is CASSYLQNSGNTIYF.

The chain is built from TRBV30 and TRBJ1-1; no clear D gene. The CDR3 contains 12 residues. The V gene lost 7 bases and the J gene lost 1 base, with 10 bases spanning the gap. CDR1 GTSNPN and CDR2 SVGIG come from the germline V gene (reference sequence). The CDR3 nucleotides read TGTGCCTTCCATCGGGGGAACACTGAAGCTTTCTTT. Translating it yields CAFHRGNTEAFF.

This clone was recorded once. The rearrangement uses TRBV6-2 or TRBV6-3 and TRBJ2-1, with TRBD1 matching over 9 bases. J gave up 7 bases and V 5 bases, and 9 bases lay outside the gene matches. There are 15 residues in the CDR3. The germline V gene has CDR1 MNHEY and CDR2 SVGEGT. The CDR3 nucleotides read TGTGCCAGCAGTCTCGAGGGGGACAGGGTGAATGAGCAGTTCTTC. Translation gives CASSLEGDRVNEQFF.

The rearrangement uses TRBV12-3 or TRBV12-4 and TRBJ1-1, with D unresolved. V lost 6 bases, J lost 6 bases, and 8 bases lay in between. The CDR3 loop spans 11 amino acids. The CDR3 DNA sequence: TGTGCCAGCAGCGTTACTGCTGAAGCTTTCTTT. Its translation is CASSVTAEAFF.

The genes are TRBV19 and TRBJ1-1; D is perhaps TRBD1 (5 bases). The CDR3 is 13 residues long. V was pared by 5 bases and J by 0 bases, with 7 bases between. Germline-derived CDR1 and CDR2 are LNHDA and SQIVND (reference sequence). CDR3: CASSQGLNTEAFF. The CDR3 nucleotides read TGTGCCAGTAGTCAGGGTTTGAACACTGAAGCTTTCTTT.

The V call is TRBV2, the J call TRBJ2-7, with D uncertain. The CDR3 runs 13 residues. Between the trimmed V and J ends, which lost 7 bases and 0 bases, there was a span of 10 bases. CDR1 SNHLY and CDR2 FYNNEI come from the germline V gene. For the CDR3, the DNA is TGTGCCAGCAACCCACAATTCTCCTACGAGCAGTACTTC. It codes for CASNPQFSYEQYF. Filled out from reference TRBV2 and TRBJ2-7, the complete variable domain reads EPEVTQTPSHQVTQMGQEVILRCVPISNHLYFYWYRQILGQKVEFLVSFYNNEISEKSEIFDDQFSVERPDGSNFTLKIRSTKLEDSAMYFCASNPQFSYEQYFGPGTRLTVT.

The rearrangement joins TRBV6-4 to TRBJ1-1, with D hard to call. This CDR3 contains 13 residues. The V gene lost 2 bases and the J gene lost 8 bases, with 12 bases spanning the gap. Germline lookup yields CDR1 MRHNA and CDR2 SNTAGT. CDR3 loop: CASSDTPPEEAFF. CDR3 bases: TGTGCCAGCAGTGACACCCCGCCGGAGGAAGCTTTCTTT.

The chain uses TRBV12-3 or TRBV12-4 and TRBJ1-2, with a possible D match to TRBD1 (5 bases). V lost 7 bases, J lost 8 bases, and 17 bases lay in between. The CDR3 contains 13 residues. CDR3 residues: CASTNGGDRGYTF. CDR3 nucleotide sequence: TGTGCCAGCACTAATGGGGGGGATAGGGGCTACACCTTC.

V and J are TRBV12-3 or TRBV12-4 and TRBJ1-1, with no clear D. The CDR3 has 11 amino acids. The V end lost 1 base, the J end lost 6 bases, and 3 bases lay between the germline ends. This CDR3 reads CASSLVAEAFF. The CDR3 DNA is TGTGCCAGCAGTTTAGTAGCTGAAGCTTTCTTT.

The chain uses TRBV28 and TRBJ2-7; 11 positions match TRBD2. Germline V gives CDR1 MDHEN, CDR2 SYDVKM. The CDR3 runs to 15 residues. J gave up 7 bases and V 1 base, and 6 bases lay outside the gene matches. CDR3 loop: CASSLSGTSGWEQYF. The CDR3 region has the DNA TGTGCCAGCAGTTTATCCGGGACTAGCGGTTGGGAGCAGTACTTC. The full variable domain, rest sourced from reference TRBV28 and TRBJ2-7, is DVKVTQSSRYLVKRTGEKVFLECVQDMDHENMFWYRQDPGLGLRLIYFSYDVKMKEKGDIPEGYSVSREKKERFSLILESASTNQTSMYLCASSLSGTSGWEQYFGPGTRLTVT.

The chain employs TRBV28 and TRBJ1-5, with a possible D match to TRBD1 (6 bases). Deletions cut 3 bases from V and 7 bases from J, with 13 bases between. This CDR3 is 14 amino acids long. Looked up from germline, CDR1 is MDHEN and CDR2 is SYDVKM. The CDR3 DNA sequence: TGTGCCAGCAGTTTCGGGGGGGCTCGGCAGCCCCAGCATTTT. Its translation is CASSFGGARQPQHF.

The chain carries TRBV19 and TRBJ1-1; D is undetermined. Looked up from germline, CDR1 is LNHDA and CDR2 is SQIVND (reference sequence). Trimming removed 3 bases at V and 2 bases at J, with 13 bases between. This CDR3 has 15 residues. The CDR3 loop reads CASSIVGRSNTEAFF. The CDR3 nucleotides read TGTGCCAGTAGTATCGTTGGGAGGTCAAACACTGAAGCTTTCTTT.

This chain joins TRBV2 and TRBJ2-3; TRBD1 matches at 7 bases. V trimming: 0 bases; J trimming: 3 bases; junction bases outside the gene matches: 6. There are 16 residues in the CDR3. CDR1 is SNHLY and CDR2 is FYNNEI in the germline V gene. The CDR3 DNA is TGTGCCAGCAGTGAAGCTCGGGCAGGGGGTACAGATACGCAGTATTTT. Translating gives CASSEARAGGTDTQYF.